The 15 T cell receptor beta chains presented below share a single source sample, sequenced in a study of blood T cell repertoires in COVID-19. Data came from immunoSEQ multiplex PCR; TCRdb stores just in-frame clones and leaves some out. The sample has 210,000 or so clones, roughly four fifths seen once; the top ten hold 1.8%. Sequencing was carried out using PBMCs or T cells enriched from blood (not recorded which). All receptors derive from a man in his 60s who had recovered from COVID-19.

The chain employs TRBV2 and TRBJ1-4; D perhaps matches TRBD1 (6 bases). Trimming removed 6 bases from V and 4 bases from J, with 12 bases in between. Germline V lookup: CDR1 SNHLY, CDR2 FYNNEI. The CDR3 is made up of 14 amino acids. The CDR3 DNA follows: TGTGCCAGCAGAGCGGGACAAAATAATGAAAAACTGTTTTTT. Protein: CASRAGQNNEKLFF.

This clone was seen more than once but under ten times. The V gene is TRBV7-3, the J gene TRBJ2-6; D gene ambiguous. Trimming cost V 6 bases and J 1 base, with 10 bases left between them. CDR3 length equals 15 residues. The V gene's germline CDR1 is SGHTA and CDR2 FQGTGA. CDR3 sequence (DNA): TGTGCCAGCAGTCCGGGTCGATCTGGGGCCAACGTCCTGACTTTC. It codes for CASSPGRSGANVLTF.

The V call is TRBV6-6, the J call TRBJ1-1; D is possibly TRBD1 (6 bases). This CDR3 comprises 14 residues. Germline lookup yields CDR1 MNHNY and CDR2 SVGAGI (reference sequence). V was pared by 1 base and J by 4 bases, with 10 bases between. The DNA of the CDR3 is TGTGCCAGCAGTTACTTTAGGGGGGGCACTGAAGCTTTCTTT. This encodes CASSYFRGGTEAFF.

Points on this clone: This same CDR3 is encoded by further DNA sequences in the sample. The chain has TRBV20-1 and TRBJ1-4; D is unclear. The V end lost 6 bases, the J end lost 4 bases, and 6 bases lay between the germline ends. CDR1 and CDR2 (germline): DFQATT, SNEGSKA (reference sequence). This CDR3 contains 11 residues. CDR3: CSAPLNEKLFF. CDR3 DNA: TGCAGTGCCCCCCTTAATGAAAAACTGTTTTTT.

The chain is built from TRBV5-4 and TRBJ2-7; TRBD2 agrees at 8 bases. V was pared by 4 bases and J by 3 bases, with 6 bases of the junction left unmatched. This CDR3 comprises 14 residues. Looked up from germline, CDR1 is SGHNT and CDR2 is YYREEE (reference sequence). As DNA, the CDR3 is TGTGCCAGCAGCCAAGAACTAGCGGACTACGAGCAGTACTTC. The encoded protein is CASSQELADYEQYF.

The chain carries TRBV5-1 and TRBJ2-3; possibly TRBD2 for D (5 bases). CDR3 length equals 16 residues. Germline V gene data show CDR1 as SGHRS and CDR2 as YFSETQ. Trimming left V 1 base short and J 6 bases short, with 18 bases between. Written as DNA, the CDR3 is TGCGCCAGCAGCTTGTGGAGAGGGAATGATGGCGATACGCAGTATTTT. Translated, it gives CASSLWRGNDGDTQYF.

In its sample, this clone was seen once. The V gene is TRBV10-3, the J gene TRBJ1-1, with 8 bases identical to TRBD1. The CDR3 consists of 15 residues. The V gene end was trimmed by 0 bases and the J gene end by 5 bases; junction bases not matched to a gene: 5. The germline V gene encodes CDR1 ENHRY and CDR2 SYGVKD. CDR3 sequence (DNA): TGTGCCATCAGTGAGTCAGCCAGGGGGCTGACTGAAGCTTTCTTT. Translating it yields CAISESARGLTEAFF.

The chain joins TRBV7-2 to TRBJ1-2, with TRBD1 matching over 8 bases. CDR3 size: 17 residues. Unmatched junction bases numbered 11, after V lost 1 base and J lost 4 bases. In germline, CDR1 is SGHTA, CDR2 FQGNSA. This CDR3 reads CASSLDLGAGQGYGYTF. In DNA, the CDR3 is TGTGCCAGCAGCTTAGATTTGGGCGCTGGACAGGGCTATGGCTACACCTTC.

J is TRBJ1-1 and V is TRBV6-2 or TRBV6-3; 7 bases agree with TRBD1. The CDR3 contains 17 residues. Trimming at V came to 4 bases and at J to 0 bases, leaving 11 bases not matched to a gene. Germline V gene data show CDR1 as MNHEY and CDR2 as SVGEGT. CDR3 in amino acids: CASSFRDSYFLNTEAFF. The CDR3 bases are TGTGCCAGCAGTTTCCGGGACAGCTATTTTTTGAACACTGAAGCTTTCTTT.

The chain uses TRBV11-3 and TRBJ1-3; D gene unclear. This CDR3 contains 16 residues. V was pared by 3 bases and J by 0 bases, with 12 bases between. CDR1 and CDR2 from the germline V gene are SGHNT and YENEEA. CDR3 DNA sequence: TGTGCCAGCAGCTTTATGAGGGCCTCCTCTGGAAACACCATATATTTT. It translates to CASSFMRASSGNTIYF.

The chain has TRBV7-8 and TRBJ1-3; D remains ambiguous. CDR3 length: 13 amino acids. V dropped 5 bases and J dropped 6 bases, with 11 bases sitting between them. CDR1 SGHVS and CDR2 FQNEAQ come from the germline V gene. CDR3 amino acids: CASSASISNTIYF. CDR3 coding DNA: TGTGCCAGCAGCGCTAGTATCTCAAACACCATATATTTT. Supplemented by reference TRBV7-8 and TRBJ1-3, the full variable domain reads GAGVSQSPRYKVAKRGQDVALRCDPISGHVSLFWYQQALGQGPEFLTYFQNEAQLDKSGLPSDRFFAERPEGSVSTLKIQRTQQEDSAVYLCASSASISNTIYFGEGSWLTVV.

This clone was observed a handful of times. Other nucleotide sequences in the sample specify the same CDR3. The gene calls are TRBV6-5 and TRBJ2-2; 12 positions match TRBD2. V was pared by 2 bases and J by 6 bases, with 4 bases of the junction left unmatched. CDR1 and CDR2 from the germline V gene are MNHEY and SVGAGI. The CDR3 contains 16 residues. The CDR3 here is CASSYPSGGAAGELFF. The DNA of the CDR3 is TGTGCCAGCAGTTACCCTAGCGGGGGGGCGGCCGGGGAGCTGTTTTTT.

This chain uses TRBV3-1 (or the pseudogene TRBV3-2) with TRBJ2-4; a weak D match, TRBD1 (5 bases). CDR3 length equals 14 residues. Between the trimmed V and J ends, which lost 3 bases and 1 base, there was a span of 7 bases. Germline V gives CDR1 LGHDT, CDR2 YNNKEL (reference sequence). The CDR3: CASSQGLAKNIQYF. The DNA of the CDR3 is TGTGCCAGCAGCCAGGGGCTGGCCAAAAACATTCAGTACTTC.

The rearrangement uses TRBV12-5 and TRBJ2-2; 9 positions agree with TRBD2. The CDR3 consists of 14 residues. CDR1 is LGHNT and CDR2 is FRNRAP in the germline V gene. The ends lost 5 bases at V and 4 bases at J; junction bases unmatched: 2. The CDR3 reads CASGPGLATGELFF. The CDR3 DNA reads TGTGCTAGTGGTCCGGGACTAGCCACCGGGGAGCTGTTTTTT.

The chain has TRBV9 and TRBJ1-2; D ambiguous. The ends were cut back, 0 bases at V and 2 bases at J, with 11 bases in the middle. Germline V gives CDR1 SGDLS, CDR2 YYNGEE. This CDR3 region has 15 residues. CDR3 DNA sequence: TGTGCCAGCAGCGTAGAGTGGACGGGAAACTATGGCTACACCTTC. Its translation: CASSVEWTGNYGYTF.